The T cell receptor (beta chain) described here comes from a study of T-cell memory formation after mild COVID-19. In regard to this clonotype: Its cognate antigen is unknown.

The CDR3 length is 15 residues. Trimming removed 3 bases at V and 3 bases at J, with 9 bases between. Study-level results: Contracting clones localized mainly to CM and EM when CD4+ and mainly to EMRA when CD8+. Day 37-peaking second-wave clones had unconfirmed SARS-CoV-2 specificity.

Constant-segment primers were used for 5'RACE, and the resulting TCR alpha and TCR beta cDNA libraries carried sample barcodes and UMIs. Via MiXCR, TCRdb re-called the 5' RACE reads, giving one row per CDR3 protein. In the table there are fewer than 250,000 distinct CDR3 sequences, roughly 10% of which are singletons. The clonotype was recovered from a man aged 18 to 35 who had mild COVID-19 (a few samples of this study predate the infection). Cell type and time point are not known. The rearrangement uses TRBV12-3 or TRBV12-4 and TRBJ1-6, with no clear D. Sequencing was performed on PBMCs or a T cell subset sorted from them (not recorded which). CDR3 bases: TGTGCCAGCAGTTTGGCAGGCATCTATAATTCACCCCTCCACTTT. Protein: CASSLAGIYNSPLHF.